This T cell receptor (beta chain) was sequenced during a study of spatial heterogeneity in lung cancer. TCRdb independently ran MiXCR on the 5' RACE reads; one entry per CDR3 protein. This sample carries about 3,500 distinct CDR3 sequences, 27% of them seen once, and the ten largest clones take 20% to 25%. This clonotype showed up just a few times. Its antigen is currently unknown. General observations from the study: Ubiquitous and regional expanded TCR counts tracked ubiquitous and regional nonsynonymous mutations, respectively. One measure, the expanded intratumoral alpha and beta TCR count, tracked tumor mutation counts.

The sample's time point: sample taken at primary tumor resection. The input material, whole RNA from tumor, nontumor lung or frozen PBMC, was sequenced unsorted. The CDR3 covers 14 residues. V lost 5 bases to trimming and J lost 9 bases; unmatched junction nucleotides: 7. The V gene is TRBV12-3 or TRBV12-4, the J gene TRBJ2-1; 10 bases fit TRBD1. The sequences come from lung tumor tissue, collected at surgery. The source of this sequence is a male donor with early-stage non-small cell lung cancer. The CDR3 DNA sequence: TGTGCCAGCAGTCGCCGGACAGGGGGTGGTGAGCAGTTCTTC. Residues: CASSRRTGGGEQFF.